This T cell receptor beta chain was observed in a study of cytomegalovirus exposure and HLA in healthy donors. This CDR3 comprises 15 residues. Trimming removed 2 bases from V and 0 bases from J, with 11 bases in between. The germline gives CDR1 SGHAT, CDR2 FQDESV (reference sequence). The PCR was carried out with 60 Vbeta primers and 13 Jbeta primers. The data were produced by immunoSEQ multiplex PCR, yet TCRdb's version contains in-frame clones alone and is incomplete. The sample includes 150,000 to 200,000 clones, 75% to 90% of them seen just once. Whole-study results and caveats: Some V segments could not be told apart, so they were left out, TRBV6-2 and TRBV6-3 among them. Cytomegalovirus association was listed for approximately 160 TCR beta chains. Most CMV-associated TCR beta chains were later found to appear HLA-restricted.

With respect to this clone: Its antigen is not known.

This TCR was recovered from a girl between 10 and 17 years old in good health and CMV-seropositive. The chain employs TRBV11-1 and TRBJ2-7; D perhaps matches TRBD2 (6 bases). Material: PBMCs. The CDR3 nucleotides read TGTGCCAGCAGCTTATTCCGGGGGTTCTCCTACGAGCAGTACTTC. Translated, it gives CASSLFRGFSYEQYF. The full variable domain, in which reference TRBV11-1 and TRBJ2-7 provide the parts outside the CDR3, is EAEVAQSPRYKITEKSQAVAFWCDPISGHATLYWYRQILGQGPELLVQFQDESVVDDSQLPKDRFSAERLKGVDSTLKIQPAELGDSAMYLCASSLFRGFSYEQYFGPGTRLTVT.